This record looks at one TCR beta chain sequence and its context. This CDR3 is 17 amino acids long. Germline V gene lookup returns CDR1 SGHRS and CDR2 YFSETQ. Deletions cut 4 bases from V and 4 bases from J, with 20 bases between. These data originate in a study of blood T cell repertoires in COVID-19. Whole-study context: Whether acute or convalescent, the COVID-19 samples came from the United States, Italy and Spain.

As handled by the study authors: Amplification from reference gene primers served as the basis for estimated nucleated cell counts. Produced via immunoSEQ multiplex PCR; TCRdb's table is partial and in-frame only. From that table come the V and J calls and clone size; the DNA was used to work out D and trimming. The repertoire consists of approximately 93,000 clones, with just over 85% occurring once and the leading ten covering about 25%. The sequenced material came from peripheral blood. This TCR was recovered from a man aged 50 to 59 with active or convalescent COVID-19. This chain links TRBV5-1 with TRBJ1-4, with a weak D call TRBD1 (6 bases). CDR3 amino acids: CASSPETGVMFNEKLFF. Here the CDR3 DNA reads TGCGCCAGCAGCCCAGAGACAGGAGTCATGTTTAATGAAAAACTGTTTTTT.